The present T cell receptor (beta chain) was sequenced within a study of spatial heterogeneity in lung cancer. The study, taken as a whole, reports: The estimate shows that only about 7% of tumor T cells were covered for alpha and around 14% for beta chains. Tracking of tumor mutation counts was seen in expanded intratumoral alpha and beta TCR counts.

This clonotype was observed at least ten times. What it recognizes is unknown. Each TCR cDNA molecule bore a unique molecular identifier. MiXCR was run by TCRdb on the 5' RACE reads, yielding one entry per CDR3 protein. Here the sample spans roughly 23,000 distinct CDR3 sequences, 4.8% being singletons. This sample's time point: sample taken at primary tumor resection. Samples came from around 70 TRACERx patients with untreated early-stage lung cancer. Frozen PBMC, nontumor lung or tumor provided whole RNA, which was sequenced unsorted. The CDR3 length is 12 residues. V was pared by 4 bases and J by 6 bases, with 9 bases between. Looked up from germline, CDR1 is PRHDT and CDR2 is FYEKMQ (reference sequence).

The genes are TRBV13 and TRBJ1-1; D ambiguous. The input for sequencing was lung tumor tissue, taken at surgery. The origin of this receptor is a male donor with early-stage non-small cell lung cancer. CDR3 sequence reads: CASSSRWAEAFF. CDR3 sequence (DNA): TGTGCCAGCAGCTCACGTTGGGCTGAAGCTTTCTTT.